This note documents a single T cell receptor (beta chain) sequence. How the authors handled the data: Researchers report that nucleated cell counts were estimated from reference gene primer amplification. TCRdb's table, derived via immunoSEQ multiplex PCR, lists solely in-frame clones and lacks some. That table gives V, J and clone size, and the DNA gave D and trimming. The sample includes 150,000 to 200,000 clones, approximately 80% of them seen just once. This entry belongs to a study of blood T cell repertoires in COVID-19. In the study overall: COVID-19 samples collected from the United States, Italy and Spain covered acute and convalescent phases.

The CDR3 runs 13 residues. The sample consisted of peripheral blood. The TCR sequence derives from a human donor in a cohort sampled during active COVID-19. The chain uses TRBV12-2 and TRBJ2-7; TRBD1 reflects the table's D call only, with no check against the DNA. TRBV12-2 is listed as a pseudogene. The CDR3 DNA reads as TGTGCAAGTCGCTTAGCGGTAGGGGGAGTGGGGTACTTC. Residues: CASRLAVGGVGYF.